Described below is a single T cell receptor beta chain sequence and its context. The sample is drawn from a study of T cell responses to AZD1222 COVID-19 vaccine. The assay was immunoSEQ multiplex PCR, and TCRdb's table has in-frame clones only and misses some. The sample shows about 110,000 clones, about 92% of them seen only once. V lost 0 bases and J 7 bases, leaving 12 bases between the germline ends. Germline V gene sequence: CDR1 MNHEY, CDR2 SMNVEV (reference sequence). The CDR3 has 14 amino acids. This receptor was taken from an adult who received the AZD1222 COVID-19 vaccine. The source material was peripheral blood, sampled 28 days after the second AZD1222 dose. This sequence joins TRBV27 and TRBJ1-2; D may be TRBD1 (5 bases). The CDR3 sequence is CASSLSAGRGGYTF. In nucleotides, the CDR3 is TGTGCCAGCAGTTTATCGGCGGGGCGTGGTGGCTACACCTTC.